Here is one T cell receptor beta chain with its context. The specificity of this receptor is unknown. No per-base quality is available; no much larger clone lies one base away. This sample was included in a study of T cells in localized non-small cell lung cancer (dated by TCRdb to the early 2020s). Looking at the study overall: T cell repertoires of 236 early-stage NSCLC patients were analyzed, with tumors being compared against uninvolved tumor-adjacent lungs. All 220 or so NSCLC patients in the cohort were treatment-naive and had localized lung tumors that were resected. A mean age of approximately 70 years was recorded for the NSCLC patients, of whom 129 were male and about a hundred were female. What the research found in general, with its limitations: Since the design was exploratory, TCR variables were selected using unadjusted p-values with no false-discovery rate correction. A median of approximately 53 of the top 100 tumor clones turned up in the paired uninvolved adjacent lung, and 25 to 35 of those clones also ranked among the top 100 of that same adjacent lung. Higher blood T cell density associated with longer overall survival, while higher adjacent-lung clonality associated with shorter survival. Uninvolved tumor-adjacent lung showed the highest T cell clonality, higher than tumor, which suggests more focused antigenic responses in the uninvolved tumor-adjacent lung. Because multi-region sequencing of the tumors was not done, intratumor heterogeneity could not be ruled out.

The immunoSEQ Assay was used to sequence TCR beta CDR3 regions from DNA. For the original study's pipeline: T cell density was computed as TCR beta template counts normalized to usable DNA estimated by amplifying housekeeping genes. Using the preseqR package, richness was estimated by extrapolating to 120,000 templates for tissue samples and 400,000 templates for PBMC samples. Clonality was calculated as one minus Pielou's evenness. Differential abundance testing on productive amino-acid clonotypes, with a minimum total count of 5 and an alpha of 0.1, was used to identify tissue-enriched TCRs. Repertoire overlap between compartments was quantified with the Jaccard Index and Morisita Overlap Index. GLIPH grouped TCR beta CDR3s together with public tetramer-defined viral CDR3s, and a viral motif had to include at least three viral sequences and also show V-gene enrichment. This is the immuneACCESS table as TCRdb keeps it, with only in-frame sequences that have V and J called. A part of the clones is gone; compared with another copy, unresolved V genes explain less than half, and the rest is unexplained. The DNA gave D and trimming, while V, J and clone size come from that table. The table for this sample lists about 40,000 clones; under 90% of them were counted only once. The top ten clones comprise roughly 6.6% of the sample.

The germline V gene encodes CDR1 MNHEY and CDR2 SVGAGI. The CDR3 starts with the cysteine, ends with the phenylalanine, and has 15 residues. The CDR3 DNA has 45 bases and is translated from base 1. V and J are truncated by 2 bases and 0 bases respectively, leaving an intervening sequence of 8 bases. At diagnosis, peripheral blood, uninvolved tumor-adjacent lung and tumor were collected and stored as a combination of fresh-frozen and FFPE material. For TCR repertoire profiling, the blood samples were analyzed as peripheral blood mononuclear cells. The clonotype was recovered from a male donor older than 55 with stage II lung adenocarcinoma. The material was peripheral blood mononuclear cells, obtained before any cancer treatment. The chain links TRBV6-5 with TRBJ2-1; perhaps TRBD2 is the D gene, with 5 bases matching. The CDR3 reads CASSYDGDSYNEQFF. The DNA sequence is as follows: TGTGCCAGCAGTTACGACGGGGACTCCTACAATGAGCAGTTCTTC.